Below are 8 T cell receptor beta chains sequenced from a single sample in a study of cytomegalovirus exposure and HLA in healthy donors. Produced via immunoSEQ multiplex PCR; TCRdb's table is partial and in-frame only. The table includes some 150,000 clones, roughly 90% detected once. The sequencing input was PBMCs. These TCRs come from a man aged 18 to 29 in good health and CMV-seropositive.

CDR3 in amino acids: CASSRDRGAEQYF. The DNA of the CDR3 is TGTGCCAGCAGCCGGGACAGGGGAGCCGAGCAGTACTTC. J is TRBJ2-7 and V is TRBV7-2; 10 nucleotides align to TRBD1. Germline CDR1 and CDR2: SGHTA and FQGNSA. J was trimmed by 6 bases and V by 5 bases; bases with no gene match: 4. The length of the CDR3 is 13 residues.

The chain employs TRBV13 and TRBJ2-1, with 15 bases identical to TRBD2. Trimming cost V 4 bases and J 7 bases; bases outside gene matches: 5. Germline CDR1 PRHDT, CDR2 FYEKMQ (reference sequence). The CDR3 sequence is 16 residues long. DNA for the CDR3: TGTGCCAGCAGCTCTGGACTAGCGGGGGGGCCTAATGAGCAGTTCTTC. Translation: CASSSGLAGGPNEQFF.

The chain uses TRBV5-1 and TRBJ2-6; 9 bases are shared with TRBD1. Per germline, CDR1 SGHRS and CDR2 YFSETQ. J gave up 3 bases and V 1 base, and 5 bases lay outside the gene matches. This CDR3 is built from 17 residues. For the CDR3, the DNA is TGCGCCAGCAGCTTGTCCACAGGGGGCGGTGGGGCCAACGTCCTGACTTTC. Protein sequence: CASSLSTGGGGANVLTF.

The V and J genes are TRBV5-1 and TRBJ1-1; TRBD1 matches at 8 bases. There are 15 residues in the CDR3. The V gene's germline CDR1 is SGHRS and CDR2 YFSETQ. The trim removed 4 bases at V and 4 bases at J, leaving 9 bases unmatched. The CDR3 DNA is TGCGCCAGCAGCCCTAGACAGGGGAGTATCACTGAAGCTTTCTTT. Translating it yields CASSPRQGSITEAFF.

The V gene is TRBV5-1, the J gene TRBJ2-7; TRBD2 matches 14 bases. Germline V gives CDR1 SGHRS, CDR2 YFSETQ. This CDR3 is 19 amino acids long. V lost 3 bases to trimming and J lost 3 bases; unmatched junction nucleotides: 14. The CDR3: CASSSQGEGLAGGLYEQYF. Written as DNA, the CDR3 is TGCGCCAGCAGCTCGCAGGGAGAAGGACTAGCGGGGGGCCTCTACGAGCAGTACTTC.

At least ten counts were recorded for this clone. The rearrangement links TRBV18 to TRBJ1-4; D perhaps matches TRBD1 (5 bases). The germline V gene has CDR1 KGHSH and CDR2 LQKENI. Deletions cut 3 bases from V and 12 bases from J, with 17 bases between. The CDR3 totals 14 residues. The CDR3, as DNA: TGTGCCAGCTCACCCTTGACAACGGGGGGGGAACTGTTTTTT. Protein product: CASSPLTTGGELFF.

The chain employs TRBV7-6 and TRBJ2-1, with D perhaps matching TRBD2 (5 bases). Trimming cost V 5 bases and J 8 bases, with 16 bases left between them. Looked up from germline, CDR1 is SGHVS and CDR2 is FNYEAQ. This CDR3 has 14 residues. CDR3 sequence: CASSPHWAGDEQFF. The DNA of the CDR3 is TGTGCCAGCAGCCCCCATTGGGCGGGCGATGAGCAGTTCTTC.

The V gene is TRBV7-6, the J gene TRBJ1-5, with D perhaps matching TRBD1 (6 bases). Germline V gene lookup returns CDR1 SGHVS and CDR2 FNYEAQ. The V end was cut by 0 bases, the J end by 6 bases, with 12 bases between. CDR3 length: 15 amino acids. As DNA, the CDR3 is TGTGCCAGCAGCTTAGCGGGGGGGCCGGGTCAGCCCCAGCATTTT. It codes for CASSLAGGPGQPQHF.